These T cell receptor beta chains were read from a single sample in a study of cytomegalovirus exposure and HLA in healthy donors. Clones were sequenced by immunoSEQ multiplex PCR, and TCRdb holds only the in-frame ones, with some missing. The sample contains some 150,000 clones, 76% of which appear only once. Sequenced input: PBMCs. The receptors come from a man between 18 and 35 years old in good health and CMV-seronegative. The CDR3 runs from the conserved cysteine through the conserved F or W. D genes are given only for firm matches. Size is stated for part of the rows, as once, few or many counts, or as a class when the clone is expanded.

J | V | size | D | CDR3 | DNA
TRBJ1-5 | TRBV27 | - | - | CASSLGSAGRYQPQHF | TGTGCCAGCAGTTTAGGATCAGCCGGCAGGTATCAGCCCCAGCATTTT
TRBJ1-5 | TRBV7-9 | - | - | CASSLAGGRVGQPQHF | TGTGCCAGCAGCTTAGCGGGGGGGCGCGTCGGTCAGCCCCAGCATTTT
TRBJ2-5 | TRBV2 | - | TRBD1 | CASSVRDSQETQYF | TGTGCCAGCAGTGTTCGGGACAGCCAAGAGACCCAGTACTTC
TRBJ1-2 | TRBV5-1 | - | - | CASSSNRDGYTF | TGCGCCAGCAGCTCGAACAGGGACGGCTACACCTTC
TRBJ1-2 | TRBV6-6 | - | - | CASSYSGGQGGYTF | TGTGCCAGCAGTTACTCGGGGGGGCAGGGAGGCTACACCTTC
TRBJ1-5 | TRBV2 | - | - | CASSVSPGRTSNQPQHF | TGTGCCAGCAGTGTTTCCCCAGGTCGAACAAGCAATCAGCCCCAGCATTTT
TRBJ1-1 | TRBV7-6 | - | - | CASSLGSGNTEAFF | TGTGCCAGCAGCTTAGGTTCAGGGAACACTGAAGCTTTCTTT
TRBJ2-7 | TRBV5-4 | - | TRBD1 | CASSSAGQVRNEQYF | TGTGCCAGCAGCTCGGCCGGACAGGTTCGCAACGAGCAGTACTTC
TRBJ2-3 | TRBV11-2 | once | TRBD2 | CASSRTAGGSTDTQYF | TGTGCCAGCAGCCGCACAGCGGGAGGGAGCACAGATACGCAGTATTTT
TRBJ1-5 | TRBV28 | - | TRBD1 | CASSPRGTGGFQPQHF | TGTGCCAGCAGTCCTCGCGGGACAGGGGGCTTTCAGCCCCAGCATTTT
TRBJ2-7 | TRBV2 | - | - | CASEGVDEQYF | TGTGCCAGCGAGGGGGTCGACGAGCAGTACTTC
TRBJ1-1 | TRBV5-8 | - | - | CASSYTGNTEAFF | TGTGCCAGCAGCTATACGGGGAACACTGAAGCTTTCTTT
TRBJ2-3 | TRBV4-2 | once | TRBD2 | CASSQDIAGRPGTQYF | TGTGCCAGCAGCCAAGATATAGCGGGGAGGCCGGGCACGCAGTATTTT
TRBJ1-1 | TRBV28 | - | TRBD1 | CASSPTGTANTEAFF | TGTGCCAGCAGCCCCACCGGGACAGCGAACACTGAAGCTTTCTTT
TRBJ1-2 | TRBV7-9 | - | TRBD1 | CASSRWTGHYGYTF | TGTGCCAGCAGCCGGTGGACAGGCCACTATGGCTACACCTTC
TRBJ1-5 | TRBV5-5 | - | - | CASSLVADQPQHF | TGTGCCAGCAGCTTGGTGGCGGATCAGCCCCAGCATTTT
TRBJ2-7 | TRBV27 | once | TRBD1 | CASSGNTGVEQYF | TGTGCCAGCAGCGGAAACACAGGGGTCGAGCAGTACTTC
TRBJ2-5 | TRBV25-1 | - | TRBD2 | CASSELNRRSGKETQYF | TGTGCCAGCAGTGAACTCAACCGTCGTAGCGGGAAAGAGACCCAGTACTTC
TRBJ1-2 | TRBV19 | - | - | CASTPFQGFNGYTF | TGTGCCAGTACCCCTTTTCAGGGTTTTAATGGCTACACCTTC
TRBJ1-5 | TRBV27 | - | TRBD1 | CASTERTGQPQHF | TGTGCCAGCACTGAACGGACAGGTCAGCCCCAGCATTTT
TRBJ2-5 | TRBV5-6 | - | - | CASSRDSQETQYF | TGTGCCAGCAGCCGGGACTCGCAAGAGACCCAGTACTTC
TRBJ2-7 | TRBV21-1 | - | - | CASSKEEGAAEQYF | TGTGCCAGCAGCAAAGAGGAGGGGGCAGCCGAGCAGTACTTC
TRBJ2-7 | TRBV19 | - | - | CASSLRAVRDEQYF | TGTGCCAGTAGCCTCCGGGCCGTGAGGGACGAGCAGTACTTC
TRBJ2-7 | TRBV27 | - | - | CASSLKRTTYEQYF | TGTGCCAGCAGTTTAAAACGGACTACCTACGAGCAGTACTTC
TRBJ2-3 | TRBV6-5 | - | TRBD2 | CASRRESTDTQYF | TGTGCCTCCCGGCGGGAGAGCACAGATACGCAGTATTTT
TRBJ1-1 | TRBV4-1 | - | - | CASSQVKGVRVNTEAFF | TGCGCCAGCAGCCAAGTTAAAGGGGTAAGGGTGAACACTGAAGCTTTCTTT
TRBJ2-7 | TRBV4-2 | few | - | CASSQNRVQFYEQYF | TGTGCCAGCAGCCAGAACAGGGTTCAGTTCTACGAGCAGTACTTC
TRBJ2-7 | TRBV11-3 | - | TRBD1 | CASSSQEGTGGSTYEQYF | TGTGCCAGCAGCTCCCAAGAAGGGACAGGGGGCAGCACCTACGAGCAGTACTTC
TRBJ1-4 | TRBV6-1 | - | - | CASSPPPTNEKLFF | TGTGCCAGCAGTCCTCCTCCCACTAATGAAAAACTGTTTTTT
TRBJ2-7 | TRBV5-8 | - | TRBD1 | CASSINPGQAYEQYF | TGTGCCAGCAGCATAAATCCGGGACAGGCCTACGAGCAGTACTTC
TRBJ2-7 | TRBV11-3 | once | TRBD2 | CASSLSGGPRTYEQYF | TGTGCCAGCAGCTTATCGGGGGGGCCGAGAACCTACGAGCAGTACTTC
TRBJ1-5 | TRBV27 | once | - | CASSLSGNQPQHF | TGTGCCAGCAGTTTGTCAGGGAATCAGCCCCAGCATTTT
TRBJ1-1 | TRBV7-6 | - | - | CASSLAAGASEAFF | TGTGCCAGCAGCTTAGCTGCGGGGGCCTCAGAAGCTTTCTTT
TRBJ1-2 | TRBV5-1 | - | TRBD1 | CASSLASAGQNYGYTF | TGCGCCAGCAGCTTGGCCAGTGCGGGACAGAACTATGGCTACACCTTC
TRBJ1-1 | TRBV30 | - | TRBD1 | CAWGTANTEAFF | TGTGCCTGGGGGACAGCGAACACTGAGGCTTTCTTT
TRBJ1-6 | TRBV25-1 | few | TRBD1 | CASSESGQGYNSPLHF | TGTGCCAGCAGTGAATCGGGACAGGGATATAATTCACCCCTCCACTTT
TRBJ2-5 | TRBV28 | - | TRBD2 | CASSLPLAGQETQYF | TGTGCCAGCAGTTTACCCCTAGCGGGCCAAGAGACCCAGTACTTC
TRBJ2-5 | TRBV9 | - | TRBD2 | CASSAPSGGGTQYF | TGTGCCAGCAGCGCCCCTAGCGGGGGGGGGACCCAGTACTTC
TRBJ2-6 | TRBV15 | - | - | CATSRMDSRSSGANVLTF | TGTGCCACCAGCAGAATGGACAGCCGCAGCTCTGGGGCCAACGTCCTGACTTTC
TRBJ2-3 | TRBV4-2 | - | TRBD2 | CASSQELGGGAIDTQYF | TGTGCCAGCAGCCAAGAACTGGGCGGGGGGGCAATAGATACGCAGTATTTT